This T cell receptor (beta chain) was recovered during a study of blood T cell repertoires in COVID-19. Study-level information: Both acute and convalescent COVID-19 samples were obtained from the United States, Italy and Spain.

The CDR3 runs to 14 residues. The V gene's germline CDR1 is SGHRS and CDR2 YFSETQ. V was clipped by 4 bases and J by 4 bases, with 11 bases between them. In the authors' methods: Scientists estimated how many nucleated cells there were by amplifying reference gene primers. The table came from immunoSEQ multiplex PCR; TCRdb's copy has only in-frame clones and leaves some out. That table gives V, J and clone size, and the DNA gave D and trimming. This table has tens of thousands of clones, about 91% appearing once. The rearrangement uses TRBV5-1 and TRBJ1-4; weak D call: TRBD1 (6 bases). Sequences were obtained from peripheral blood. The TCR was taken from a woman aged 80 or older with active or convalescent COVID-19. Written as DNA, the CDR3 is TGCGCCAGCAGCCCGGGACAAAGTAATGAAAAACTGTTTTTT. This encodes CASSPGQSNEKLFF. Combining the CDR3 with reference TRBV5-1 and TRBJ1-4 gives the whole variable domain KAGVTQTPRYLIKTRGQQVTLSCSPISGHRSVSWYQQTPGQGLQFLFEYFSETQRNKGNFPGRFSGRQFSNSRSEMNVSTLELGDSALYLCASSPGQSNEKLFFGSGTQLSVL.